This TCR beta chain is from a study of identical twins. General study results and limits: Excess sharing between twins was weaker in beta out-of-frame sequences.

CDR3 length: 15 residues. Germline V gene sequence: CDR1 KGHDR, CDR2 SFDVKD. The V gene end was trimmed by 4 bases and the J gene end by 7 bases; junction bases not matched to a gene: 8. As for this clonotype: Its antigen is unidentified.

MiXCR, applied by TCRdb to the 5' RACE reads, yields one record per CDR3 protein. The sample has 470,000 or so distinct CDR3 sequences, 20% to 25% seen once. These data also featured in a second study, about T cells expressing NK-cell markers. That report notes: Four donors showed these clonotypes also leading the CD3+CD56-NKG2C+ fraction.

The receptor's source is a woman aged 18-29 years in good health. V usage is TRBV24-1 and J usage is TRBJ2-1, with 8 positions matching TRBD2. The sequenced sample was CD4+ T cells sorted from blood. CDR3: CATSDRSGKWNEQFF. CDR3 DNA: TGTGCCACCAGTGACCGTAGCGGGAAGTGGAATGAGCAGTTCTTC.